This TCR beta chain appears in the sequencing data of a study of cytomegalovirus exposure and HLA in healthy donors. CDR1 and CDR2 from the germline V gene are MRHNA and SNTAGT. The V and J ends lost 6 bases and 6 bases, in that order; junction bases with no gene match: 5. The CDR3 loop spans 14 amino acids. Findings and caveats of the study: Common viral pathogens were later found to be apparently linked to several of the most significant clusters.

Both 60 Vbeta primers and 13 Jbeta primers went into the PCR. Assay: immunoSEQ multiplex PCR; the TCRdb copy retains only in-frame clones and omits some. This sample carries approximately 140,000 clones, 79% of them seen once, and the ten largest clones take about 3.5%. About this clone: Its antigen is as yet unknown.

The chain uses TRBV6-4 and TRBJ2-2; 9 nucleotides agree with TRBD1. The TCR was taken from a human donor in good health. The specimen sequenced was PBMCs. The CDR3 nucleotides read TGTGCCAGCAGACAGGGGGCAGAGGCCGGGGAGCTGTTTTTT. It is translated as CASRQGAEAGELFF.